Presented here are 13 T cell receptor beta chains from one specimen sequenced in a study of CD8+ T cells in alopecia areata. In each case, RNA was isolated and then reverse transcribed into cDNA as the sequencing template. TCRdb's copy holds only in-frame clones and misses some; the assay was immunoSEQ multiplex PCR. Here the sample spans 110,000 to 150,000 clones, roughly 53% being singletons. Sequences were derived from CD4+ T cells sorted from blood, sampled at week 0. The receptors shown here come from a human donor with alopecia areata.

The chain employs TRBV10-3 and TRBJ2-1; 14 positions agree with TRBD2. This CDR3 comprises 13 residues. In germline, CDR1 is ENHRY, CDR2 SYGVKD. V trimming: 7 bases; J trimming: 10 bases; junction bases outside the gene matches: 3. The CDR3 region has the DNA TGTGCCATCATCGGACTAGCGGGGGGCGAGCAGTTCTTC. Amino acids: CAIIGLAGGEQFF.

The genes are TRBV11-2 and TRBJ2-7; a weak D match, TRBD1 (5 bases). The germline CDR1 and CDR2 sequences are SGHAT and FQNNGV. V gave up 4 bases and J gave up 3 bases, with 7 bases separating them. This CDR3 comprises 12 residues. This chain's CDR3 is CASSSQGYEQYF. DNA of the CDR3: TGTGCCAGCAGCTCCCAGGGCTACGAGCAGTACTTC.

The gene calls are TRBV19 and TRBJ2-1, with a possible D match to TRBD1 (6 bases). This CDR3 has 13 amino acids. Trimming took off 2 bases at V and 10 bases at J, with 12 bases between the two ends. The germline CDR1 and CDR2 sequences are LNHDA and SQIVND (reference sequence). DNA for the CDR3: TGTGCCAGTAGTATACAGGGGCAGAGGGAGCAGTTCTTC. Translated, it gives CASSIQGQREQFF.

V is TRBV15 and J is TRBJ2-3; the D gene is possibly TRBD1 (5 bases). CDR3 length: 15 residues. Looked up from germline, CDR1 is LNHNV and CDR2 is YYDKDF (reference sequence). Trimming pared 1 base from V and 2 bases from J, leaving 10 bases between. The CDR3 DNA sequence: TGTGCCACCAGCAGAGGAGGACAAGTCACAGATACGCAGTATTTT. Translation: CATSRGGQVTDTQYF.

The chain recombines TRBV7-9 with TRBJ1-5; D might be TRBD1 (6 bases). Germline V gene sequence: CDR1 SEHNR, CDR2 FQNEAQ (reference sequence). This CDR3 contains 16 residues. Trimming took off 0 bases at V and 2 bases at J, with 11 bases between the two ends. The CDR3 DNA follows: TGTGCCAGCAGCTTAGCAGGGGGTGAAGGCAATCAGCCCCAGCATTTT. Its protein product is CASSLAGGEGNQPQHF. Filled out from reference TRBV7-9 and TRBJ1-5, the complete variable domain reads DTGVSQNPRHKITKRGQNVTFRCDPISEHNRLYWYRQTLGQGPEFLTYFQNEAQLEKSRLLSDRFSAERPKGSFSTLEIQRTEQGDSAMYLCASSLAGGEGNQPQHFGDGTRLSIL.

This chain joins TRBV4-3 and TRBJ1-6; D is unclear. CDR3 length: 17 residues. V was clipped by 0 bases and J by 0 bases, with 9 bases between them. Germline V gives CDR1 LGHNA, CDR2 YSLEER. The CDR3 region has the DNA TGCGCCAGCAGCCAAGATAACCAGTACTCCTATAATTCACCCCTCCACTTT. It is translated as CASSQDNQYSYNSPLHF.

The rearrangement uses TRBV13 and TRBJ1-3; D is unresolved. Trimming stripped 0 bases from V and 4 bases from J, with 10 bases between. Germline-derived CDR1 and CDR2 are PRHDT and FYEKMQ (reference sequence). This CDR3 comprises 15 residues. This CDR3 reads CASSLGGPRGNTIYF. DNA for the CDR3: TGTGCCAGCAGCTTAGGAGGACCTAGGGGAAACACCATATATTTT.

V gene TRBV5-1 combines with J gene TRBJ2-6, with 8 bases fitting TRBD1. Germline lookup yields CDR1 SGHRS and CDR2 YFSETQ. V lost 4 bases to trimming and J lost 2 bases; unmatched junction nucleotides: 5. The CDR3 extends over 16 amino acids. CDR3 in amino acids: CASSNPRGPGANVLTF. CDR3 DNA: TGCGCCAGCAGCAATCCCAGGGGGCCTGGGGCCAACGTCCTGACTTTC.

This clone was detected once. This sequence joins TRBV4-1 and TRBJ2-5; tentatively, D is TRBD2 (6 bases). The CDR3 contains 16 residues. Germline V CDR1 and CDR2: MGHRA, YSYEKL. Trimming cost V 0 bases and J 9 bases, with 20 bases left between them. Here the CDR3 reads CASSQDPGLGVGAQYF. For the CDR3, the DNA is TGCGCCAGCAGCCAAGATCCGGGACTGGGCGTTGGGGCCCAGTACTTC.

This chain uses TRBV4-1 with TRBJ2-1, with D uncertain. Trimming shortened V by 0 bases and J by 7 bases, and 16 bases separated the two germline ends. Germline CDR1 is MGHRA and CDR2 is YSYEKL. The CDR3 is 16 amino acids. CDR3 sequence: CASSQDLRSVGNEQFF. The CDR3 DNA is TGCGCCAGCAGCCAAGATCTTAGAAGCGTGGGAAATGAGCAGTTCTTC.

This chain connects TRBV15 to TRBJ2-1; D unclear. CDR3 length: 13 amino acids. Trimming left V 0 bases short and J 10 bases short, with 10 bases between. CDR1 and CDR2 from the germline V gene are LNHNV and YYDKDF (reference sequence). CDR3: CATSRDVSREQFF. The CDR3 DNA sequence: TGTGCCACCAGCAGAGACGTTTCGAGGGAGCAGTTCTTC.

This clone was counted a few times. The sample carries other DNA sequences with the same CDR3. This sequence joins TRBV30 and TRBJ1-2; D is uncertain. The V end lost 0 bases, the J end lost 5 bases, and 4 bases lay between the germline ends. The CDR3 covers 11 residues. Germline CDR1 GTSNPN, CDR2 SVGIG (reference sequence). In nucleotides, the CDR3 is TGTGCCTGGAGTGTAGGGTATGGCTACACCTTC. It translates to CAWSVGYGYTF. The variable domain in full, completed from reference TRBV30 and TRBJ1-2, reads SQTIHQWPATLVQPVGSPLSLECTVEGTSNPNLYWYRQAAGRGLQLLFYSVGIGQISSEVPQNLSASRPQDRQFILSSKKLLLSDSGFYLCAWSVGYGYTFGSGTRLTVV.

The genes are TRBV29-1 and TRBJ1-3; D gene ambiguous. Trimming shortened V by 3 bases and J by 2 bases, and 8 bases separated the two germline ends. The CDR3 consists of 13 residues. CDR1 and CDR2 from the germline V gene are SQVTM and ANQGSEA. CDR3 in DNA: TGCAGCGTTGAGGAGGGAACTGGAAACACCATATATTTT. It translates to CSVEEGTGNTIYF.